This T cell receptor beta chain comes out of a study of blood T cell repertoires in COVID-19. As for the study in general: The United States, Italy and Spain provided the acute and convalescent COVID-19 samples. T cells, B-cell-depleted T cells, or PBMCs supplied cDNA or gDNA.

TCRdb's table, derived via immunoSEQ multiplex PCR, lists solely in-frame clones and lacks some. The data show 200,000 to 250,000 clones, 85% seen once. V was clipped by 1 base and J by 5 bases, with 16 bases between them. CDR1 is SGHAT and CDR2 is FQDESV in the germline V gene (reference sequence). The CDR3 runs 16 residues. This sequence joins TRBV11-1 and TRBJ2-3; a weak D match, TRBD1 (5 bases). Material for sequencing was peripheral blood. This TCR was sampled from a man aged 40-50 years with acute or convalescent COVID-19. The CDR3 DNA is TGTGCCAGCAGCTTAGGGAGATTGAAACAGGTAGATACGCAGTATTTT. Protein: CASSLGRLKQVDTQYF. Looking up the rest from reference TRBV11-1 and TRBJ2-3 gives the full variable domain: EAEVAQSPRYKITEKSQAVAFWCDPISGHATLYWYRQILGQGPELLVQFQDESVVDDSQLPKDRFSAERLKGVDSTLKIQPAELGDSAMYLCASSLGRLKQVDTQYFGPGTRLTVL.